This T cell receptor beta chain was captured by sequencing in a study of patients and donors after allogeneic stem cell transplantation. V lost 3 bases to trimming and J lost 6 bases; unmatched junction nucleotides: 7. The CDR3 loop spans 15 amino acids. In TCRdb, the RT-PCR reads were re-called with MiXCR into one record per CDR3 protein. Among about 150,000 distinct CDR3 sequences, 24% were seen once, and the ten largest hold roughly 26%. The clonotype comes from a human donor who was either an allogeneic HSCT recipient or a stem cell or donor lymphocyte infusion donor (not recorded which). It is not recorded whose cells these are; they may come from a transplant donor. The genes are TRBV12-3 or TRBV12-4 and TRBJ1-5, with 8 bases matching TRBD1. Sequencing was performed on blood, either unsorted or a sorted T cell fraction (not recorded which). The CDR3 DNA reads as TGTGCCAGCAGTTTTGACAGGGGCTGGAGTCAGCCCCAGCATTTT. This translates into CASSFDRGWSQPQHF.